This TCR beta chain was profiled in a study of T cells in tuberculosis. Study-wide background: T cells were selected with CD1B tetramers loaded with glucose monomycolate.

This table comes from immunoSEQ multiplex PCR, and its TCRdb copy is limited to in-frame clones, with some not included. Among approximately 100,000 clones listed, approximately 91% were seen once. Sorting used thawed, overnight-rested PBMC stained with anti-CD3, a viability dye and GMM-loaded CD1B tetramer. The lipid loaded on the CD1B tetramers was C32 glucose monomycolate from Rhodococcus equi. CD14-expressing monocytes were removed from PBMC before cryopreservation and sorting. Tetramer-negative cells, some 100,000 per donor, were also sorted. Study results and caveats: T cells binding CD1B-GMM tetramer weakly possibly escaped the sort.

The V gene's germline CDR1 is LGHNA and CDR2 YNFKEQ. CDR3 size: 13 residues. After removal of 4 bases from V and 4 bases from J, the junction contained 2 bases not matched to a gene. The clonotype was recovered from an adult woman with latent tuberculosis. The chain couples TRBV4-2 to TRBJ1-1; 8 nucleotides align to TRBD1. Sequenced material: CD1b-GMM tetramer-negative cells sorted from PBMCs. The DNA for the CDR3 is TGTGCCAGCAGCCTCAGGGGGCGCACTGAAGCTTTCTTT. This sequence encodes CASSLRGRTEAFF.